Listed below are T cell receptor beta chains from one sample, sequenced in a study of T cells in Graves' hyperthyroidism and ophthalmopathy. TCRdb independently ran MiXCR on the multiplex PCR reads; one entry per CDR3 protein. The sample records under 400,000 distinct CDR3 sequences, under 25% being singletons. The sample consisted of blood. The receptors originated from a woman between 50 and 59 years old with Graves' hyperthyroidism. Both conserved end residues are part of each CDR3. A D gene is named only where the DNA matches it firmly. Clone size is shown for a subset of rows, as once, few, many or a class of expanded clone.

clone size: many; D gene: .; V gene: TRBV2; J gene: TRBJ2-1; CDR3 protein: CASRLSLGYNEQFF; CDR3 DNA: TGTGCCAGCAGGCTAAGCCTGGGCTACAATGAGCAGTTCTTC
clone size: many; D gene: .; V gene: TRBV3-1; J gene: TRBJ1-2; CDR3 protein: CASSQDKRQNYGYTF; CDR3 DNA: TGTGCCAGCAGCCAAGATAAGAGACAGAACTATGGCTACACCTTC
clone size: .; D gene: .; V gene: TRBV12-3/TRBV12-4; J gene: TRBJ2-7; CDR3 protein: CASGESHYEQYF; CDR3 DNA: TGTGCCAGCGGCGAGTCCCACTACGAGCAGTACTTC
clone size: many; D gene: TRBD1; V gene: TRBV10-3; J gene: TRBJ1-5; CDR3 protein: CAIRQGVDNQPQHF; CDR3 DNA: TGTGCCATCAGGCAGGGGGTGGACAATCAGCCCCAGCATTTT
clone size: few; D gene: TRBD1; V gene: TRBV11-3; J gene: TRBJ2-2; CDR3 protein: CASSFQGQGLTGELFF; CDR3 DNA: TGTGCCAGCAGCTTCCAGGGACAGGGACTGACCGGGGAGCTGTTTTTT
clone size: .; D gene: .; V gene: TRBV20-1; J gene: TRBJ1-5; CDR3 protein: CSASPLHGGFDQPQHF; CDR3 DNA: TGCAGTGCTAGCCCTCTCCACGGGGGGTTCGATCAGCCCCAGCATTTT
clone size: many; D gene: .; V gene: TRBV6-1; J gene: TRBJ1-4; CDR3 protein: CASSGRQDNEKLFF; CDR3 DNA: TGTGCCAGCAGTGGACGACAGGATAATGAAAAACTGTTTTTT
clone size: .; D gene: .; V gene: TRBV5-1; J gene: TRBJ1-1; CDR3 protein: CASRLGMGLDTEAFF; CDR3 DNA: TGCGCCAGCCGCTTGGGAATGGGGCTAGACACTGAAGCTTTCTTT
clone size: few; D gene: .; V gene: TRBV6-1; J gene: TRBJ2-6; CDR3 protein: CASREKTVSSGANVLTF; CDR3 DNA: TGTGCCAGCAGAGAAAAGACAGTCAGCTCTGGGGCCAACGTCCTGACTTTC
clone size: .; D gene: .; V gene: TRBV7-2; J gene: TRBJ1-4; CDR3 protein: CASSLAIDSGKLFF; CDR3 DNA: TGTGCCAGCAGCTTAGCGATCGACAGCGGAAAACTGTTTTTT
clone size: many; D gene: TRBD1; V gene: TRBV3-1; J gene: TRBJ1-2; CDR3 protein: CASSRETGQGGGYTF; CDR3 DNA: TGTGCCAGCAGCCGCGAAACGGGACAGGGTGGTGGCTACACCTTC
clone size: .; D gene: TRBD1; V gene: TRBV14; J gene: TRBJ2-7; CDR3 protein: CASSQDDGTGIYEQYF; CDR3 DNA: TGTGCCAGCAGCCAAGATGACGGGACAGGGATCTACGAGCAGTACTTC
clone size: many; D gene: .; V gene: TRBV28; J gene: TRBJ1-1; CDR3 protein: CASSNLEGVAFF; CDR3 DNA: TGTGCCAGCAGCAACCTAGAAGGGGTGGCTTTCTTT
clone size: few; D gene: .; V gene: TRBV29-1; J gene: TRBJ2-4; CDR3 protein: CSVGGAIAKNIQYF; CDR3 DNA: TGCAGCGTTGGCGGGGCTATAGCCAAAAACATTCAGTACTTC
clone size: many; D gene: .; V gene: TRBV6-1; J gene: TRBJ2-7; CDR3 protein: CASSEKGYYEQYF; CDR3 DNA: TGTGCCAGCAGTGAAAAGGGGTACTACGAGCAGTACTTC
clone size: many; D gene: TRBD1; V gene: TRBV13; J gene: TRBJ1-5; CDR3 protein: CASSPGQNQPQHF; CDR3 DNA: TGTGCCAGCAGCCCGGGACAGAATCAGCCCCAGCATTTT
clone size: .; D gene: TRBD2; V gene: TRBV25-1; J gene: TRBJ2-5; CDR3 protein: CASTRAGGETQYF; CDR3 DNA: TGTGCCAGCACGCGGGCGGGGGGCGAGACCCAGTACTTC
clone size: few; D gene: TRBD1; V gene: TRBV4-1; J gene: TRBJ1-1; CDR3 protein: CASRRGRNTEAFF; CDR3 DNA: TGCGCCAGCAGAAGGGGGCGGAACACTGAAGCTTTCTTT
clone size: .; D gene: .; V gene: TRBV28; J gene: TRBJ1-2; CDR3 protein: CASSLALLGYTF; CDR3 DNA: TGTGCCAGCAGTTTAGCCCTTTTGGGCTACACCTTC
clone size: .; D gene: TRBD1; V gene: TRBV9; J gene: TRBJ1-6; CDR3 protein: CASSSRTGSSYNSPLHF; CDR3 DNA: TGTGCCAGCAGCTCACGGACAGGGAGCTCCTATAATTCACCCCTCCACTTT
clone size: .; D gene: TRBD1; V gene: TRBV6-2/TRBV6-3; J gene: TRBJ1-2; CDR3 protein: CASQGQNYGYTF; CDR3 DNA: TGTGCCAGCCAGGGACAGAACTATGGCTACACCTTC
clone size: .; D gene: .; V gene: TRBV7-9; J gene: TRBJ2-1; CDR3 protein: CASSLFGQNNEQFF; CDR3 DNA: TGTGCCAGCAGCTTATTCGGTCAGAACAATGAGCAGTTCTTC
clone size: many; D gene: .; V gene: TRBV2; J gene: TRBJ2-3; CDR3 protein: CASRDGTSTDTQYF; CDR3 DNA: TGTGCCAGCAGAGACGGGACTAGCACAGATACGCAGTATTTT
clone size: .; D gene: TRBD1; V gene: TRBV4-1; J gene: TRBJ2-1; CDR3 protein: CASSQGQGSAEQFF; CDR3 DNA: TGCGCCAGCAGCCAAGGACAGGGGAGTGCGGAGCAGTTCTTC
clone size: many; D gene: .; V gene: TRBV7-3; J gene: TRBJ1-2; CDR3 protein: CASSPDGYGYTF; CDR3 DNA: TGTGCCAGCAGCCCAGACGGTTATGGCTACACCTTC
clone size: .; D gene: TRBD1; V gene: TRBV10-1; J gene: TRBJ1-2; CDR3 protein: CASEERFHRGLRGYTF; CDR3 DNA: TGCGCCAGCGAAGAAAGATTTCACAGGGGGCTAAGAGGCTACACCTTC
clone size: few; D gene: TRBD2; V gene: TRBV28; J gene: TRBJ2-7; CDR3 protein: CASSFTSGGSYEQYF; CDR3 DNA: TGTGCCAGCAGTTTCACTAGCGGGGGCTCCTACGAGCAGTACTTC
clone size: .; D gene: .; V gene: TRBV29-1; J gene: TRBJ1-1; CDR3 protein: CQVRANTEAFF; CDR3 DNA: TGTCAAGTCAGGGCAAACACTGAAGCTTTCTTT
clone size: many; D gene: .; V gene: TRBV5-5; J gene: TRBJ1-2; CDR3 protein: CASSLRDTTNYGYTF; CDR3 DNA: TGTGCCAGCAGCCTCCGGGACACAACTAACTATGGCTACACCTTC
clone size: few; D gene: TRBD1; V gene: TRBV19; J gene: TRBJ1-1; CDR3 protein: CASSPTGGKAFF; CDR3 DNA: TGTGCCAGTAGCCCCACAGGGGGCAAAGCTTTCTTT
clone size: many; D gene: TRBD2; V gene: TRBV19; J gene: TRBJ2-1; CDR3 protein: CASSAQTSGRGNEQFF; CDR3 DNA: TGTGCCAGTAGTGCCCAGACTAGCGGGAGGGGAAATGAGCAGTTCTTC
clone size: many; D gene: TRBD2; V gene: TRBV12-3/TRBV12-4; J gene: TRBJ2-3; CDR3 protein: CASSLAEGLAGATDTQYF; CDR3 DNA: TGTGCCAGCAGTTTAGCGGAGGGACTAGCGGGAGCCACAGATACGCAGTATTTT
clone size: few; D gene: .; V gene: TRBV6-1; J gene: TRBJ1-4; CDR3 protein: CASIEGATNEKLFF; CDR3 DNA: TGTGCCAGCATTGAGGGGGCAACTAATGAAAAACTGTTTTTT
clone size: many; D gene: .; V gene: TRBV27; J gene: TRBJ2-2; CDR3 protein: CASSLGYGDTGELFF; CDR3 DNA: TGTGCCAGCAGTCTCGGGTACGGGGACACCGGGGAGCTGTTTTTT
clone size: .; D gene: TRBD1; V gene: TRBV6-2/TRBV6-3; J gene: TRBJ1-5; CDR3 protein: CASRRGQGIIKPQHF; CDR3 DNA: TGTGCCAGCAGAAGAGGACAGGGCATAATCAAGCCCCAGCATTTT
clone size: .; D gene: .; V gene: TRBV5-1; J gene: TRBJ1-2; CDR3 protein: CASSLDSGSGGYTF; CDR3 DNA: TGCGCCAGCAGCTTGGATTCCGGATCTGGCGGCTACACCTTC
clone size: many; D gene: TRBD1; V gene: TRBV6-1; J gene: TRBJ1-1; CDR3 protein: CASGQAFSDTEAFF; CDR3 DNA: TGTGCCAGCGGACAGGCCTTTTCGGACACTGAAGCTTTCTTT
clone size: .; D gene: TRBD2; V gene: TRBV7-3; J gene: TRBJ2-3; CDR3 protein: CASRSSGKADTQYF; CDR3 DNA: TGTGCCAGCAGGTCTAGCGGGAAGGCAGATACGCAGTATTTT
clone size: .; D gene: .; V gene: TRBV20-1; J gene: TRBJ2-7; CDR3 protein: CSARDIRAGSEQYF; CDR3 DNA: TGCAGTGCTAGAGATATCCGTGCAGGGTCCGAGCAGTACTTC
clone size: .; D gene: .; V gene: TRBV20-1; J gene: TRBJ1-1; CDR3 protein: CSAPLGATTEALF; CDR3 DNA: TGCAGTGCTCCACTCGGGGCTACCACTGAAGCTCTCTTT
clone size: .; D gene: .; V gene: TRBV5-1; J gene: TRBJ2-3; CDR3 protein: CASSLTEYTDTQYF; CDR3 DNA: TGCGCCAGCAGCTTGACAGAGTACACAGATACGCAGTATTTT
clone size: few; D gene: TRBD1; V gene: TRBV7-9; J gene: TRBJ2-7; CDR3 protein: CASSNPGQGASGQYF; CDR3 DNA: TGTGCCAGCAGTAATCCGGGACAGGGGGCCTCTGGGCAGTACTTC
clone size: .; D gene: .; V gene: TRBV9; J gene: TRBJ1-2; CDR3 protein: CASKSGMTNYGYTF; CDR3 DNA: TGTGCCAGCAAGTCGGGGATGACTAACTATGGCTACACCTTC